The rows below give T cell receptor beta chains drawn from one sample of a study of response to subunit inactivated influenza vaccine. A single record per CDR3 protein comes from TCRdb applying MiXCR to the RT-PCR reads. The sample includes approximately 310,000 distinct CDR3 sequences, 21% of them seen just once. This specimen was PBMCs from blood, taken approximately 20 months after vaccination. All receptors derive from a man aged 50 to 75 who received an inactivated influenza vaccine. CDR3s include the opening cysteine and the closing phenylalanine or tryptophan. Each record gives: J gene, clone size, V gene, CDR3 protein. Where a row states a size, it is once, few, many or the class of an expanded clone; other rows omit it.

j_gene: TRBJ2-2; abundance: NA; v_gene: TRBV3-1; CDR3aa: CASSQVLAGGELFF
j_gene: TRBJ1-5; abundance: few; v_gene: TRBV6-1; CDR3aa: CASSEEWDGYQPQHF
j_gene: TRBJ1-2; abundance: few; v_gene: TRBV29-1; CDR3aa: CSVVDIIDYGYTF
j_gene: TRBJ2-7; abundance: few; v_gene: TRBV4-2; CDR3aa: CASSRRGSSYEQYF
j_gene: TRBJ1-1; abundance: NA; v_gene: TRBV6-1; CDR3aa: CACSDRVTEAFF
j_gene: TRBJ1-5; abundance: few; v_gene: TRBV20-1; CDR3aa: CSARDGFRGQPQHF
j_gene: TRBJ2-7; abundance: NA; v_gene: TRBV6-2/TRBV6-3; CDR3aa: CASSTYDRALSYEQYF
j_gene: TRBJ2-1; abundance: few; v_gene: TRBV7-7; CDR3aa: CASSPLPLLAGGTHEQFF
j_gene: TRBJ2-4; abundance: NA; v_gene: TRBV28; CDR3aa: CASSLVLGGMAKNIQYF
j_gene: TRBJ1-1; abundance: few; v_gene: TRBV19; CDR3aa: CASTDTLQRLGTEAFF
j_gene: TRBJ2-3; abundance: NA; v_gene: TRBV20-1; CDR3aa: CSAPDGGAYADTQYF
j_gene: TRBJ2-3; abundance: NA; v_gene: TRBV7-2; CDR3aa: CASSPRKADTQYF
j_gene: TRBJ1-5; abundance: many; v_gene: TRBV4-1; CDR3aa: CASSQPGYQPQHF
j_gene: TRBJ1-6; abundance: few; v_gene: TRBV12-3/TRBV12-4; CDR3aa: CASSSGTGGSPLHF
j_gene: TRBJ2-7; abundance: NA; v_gene: TRBV15; CDR3aa: CATSRYGTGGVENEQYF
j_gene: TRBJ1-2; abundance: many; v_gene: TRBV25-1; CDR3aa: CASRAGGRRLGNYGYTF
j_gene: TRBJ2-5; abundance: many; v_gene: TRBV2; CDR3aa: CASSGQGEETQYF
j_gene: TRBJ2-2; abundance: NA; v_gene: TRBV5-6; CDR3aa: CASSLEQGVGELFF
j_gene: TRBJ2-1; abundance: few; v_gene: TRBV20-1; CDR3aa: CSAIPQRGGNEQFF
j_gene: TRBJ1-5; abundance: many; v_gene: TRBV27; CDR3aa: CASSLWGTGDQPQHF
j_gene: TRBJ1-3; abundance: few; v_gene: TRBV12-3/TRBV12-4; CDR3aa: CASRGQASGNTIYF
j_gene: TRBJ1-2; abundance: few; v_gene: TRBV7-9; CDR3aa: CASSLEGQTNYGYTF
j_gene: TRBJ2-5; abundance: few; v_gene: TRBV20-1; CDR3aa: CSAQALAGGTETQYF
j_gene: TRBJ1-2; abundance: NA; v_gene: TRBV4-2; CDR3aa: CASSQDGAGGYGYTF
j_gene: TRBJ2-7; abundance: NA; v_gene: TRBV4-2; CDR3aa: CASSQTSGSLYEQYF
j_gene: TRBJ2-2; abundance: few; v_gene: TRBV29-1; CDR3aa: CSVEDPGQGTGELFF
j_gene: TRBJ1-4; abundance: NA; v_gene: TRBV6-2/TRBV6-3; CDR3aa: CASTGDRKQGSTNEKLFF
j_gene: TRBJ2-1; abundance: NA; v_gene: TRBV4-2; CDR3aa: CASSSHSGTEKDNEQFF
j_gene: TRBJ1-2; abundance: NA; v_gene: TRBV6-1; CDR3aa: CASRREGTRDYGYTF
j_gene: TRBJ2-1; abundance: NA; v_gene: TRBV10-1; CDR3aa: CASSALEKDNEQFF
j_gene: TRBJ2-1; abundance: once; v_gene: TRBV27; CDR3aa: CASREGYNEQFF
j_gene: TRBJ2-7; abundance: few; v_gene: TRBV7-2; CDR3aa: CASNNGDRFYEQYF
j_gene: TRBJ2-1; abundance: NA; v_gene: TRBV6-1; CDR3aa: CASSPPGTGVNEQFF
j_gene: TRBJ2-3; abundance: many; v_gene: TRBV29-1; CDR3aa: CSGLVDSDTQYF
j_gene: TRBJ1-2; abundance: NA; v_gene: TRBV29-1; CDR3aa: CSVEGTGGRRGYTF
j_gene: TRBJ1-5; abundance: NA; v_gene: TRBV2; CDR3aa: CASSEAHSNQPQHF
j_gene: TRBJ1-1; abundance: many; v_gene: TRBV6-2/TRBV6-3; CDR3aa: CASSYRPTGLAFF
j_gene: TRBJ1-1; abundance: NA; v_gene: TRBV19; CDR3aa: CASSIDRWNTEAFF
j_gene: TRBJ1-3; abundance: few; v_gene: TRBV7-9; CDR3aa: CASSLATGPFSGNTIYF
j_gene: TRBJ2-1; abundance: few; v_gene: TRBV4-1; CDR3aa: CASSQRAGINYNEQFF
j_gene: TRBJ1-5; abundance: few; v_gene: TRBV7-2; CDR3aa: CASSSFEHSNQPQHF
j_gene: TRBJ2-6; abundance: NA; v_gene: TRBV11-2; CDR3aa: CASSSPRRPGANVLTF
j_gene: TRBJ1-1; abundance: few; v_gene: TRBV20-1; CDR3aa: CSARGTGIAEAFF
j_gene: TRBJ2-4; abundance: NA; v_gene: TRBV2; CDR3aa: CASNLDRGENIQYF
j_gene: TRBJ1-4; abundance: NA; v_gene: TRBV6-1; CDR3aa: CASSWTTSGEKLFF
j_gene: TRBJ2-1; abundance: NA; v_gene: TRBV2; CDR3aa: CATTGSTYNEQFF
j_gene: TRBJ2-1; abundance: few; v_gene: TRBV6-2/TRBV6-3; CDR3aa: CASSYDRGGEQFF
j_gene: TRBJ1-2; abundance: few; v_gene: TRBV29-1; CDR3aa: CSVLTGLGYTF
j_gene: TRBJ1-2; abundance: few; v_gene: TRBV4-2; CDR3aa: CASSQDRYSDNYGYTF
j_gene: TRBJ2-4; abundance: NA; v_gene: TRBV2; CDR3aa: CASSEDVGTPDKNVQYF
j_gene: TRBJ2-6; abundance: NA; v_gene: TRBV12-3/TRBV12-4; CDR3aa: CASSLGGASGANVLTF
j_gene: TRBJ2-7; abundance: NA; v_gene: TRBV5-1; CDR3aa: CASSPHWGFHEQYF
j_gene: TRBJ2-2; abundance: few; v_gene: TRBV2; CDR3aa: CASSENGRAYTGELFF
j_gene: TRBJ2-1; abundance: NA; v_gene: TRBV12-3/TRBV12-4; CDR3aa: CASSRSSSGYNEQFF
j_gene: TRBJ2-5; abundance: NA; v_gene: TRBV6-5; CDR3aa: CASSYSLRSQETQYF
j_gene: TRBJ1-6; abundance: NA; v_gene: TRBV20-1; CDR3aa: CSATHQSNSPLHF
j_gene: TRBJ1-5; abundance: many; v_gene: TRBV6-4; CDR3aa: CASSLQNQPQHF